Listed here are 2 T cell receptor beta chains from one sample, sequenced in a study of shared clonotypes between healthy human individuals. Libraries were prepared by immunoSEQ multiplex PCR; TCRdb keeps only in-frame clonotypes and omits some of them. The data hold 1 million to 1.3 million clones, with more than 75% observed a single time. What was sequenced was memory CD4+ T cells from PBMCs. Specified subset: CD45RA-negative fraction. The receptors were gathered from a man aged 18 to 29 in good health. Some clones in this sample may be carry-over from other donors' samples.

In this sample, this clone is medium-sized. Other DNA sequences in this specimen translate into the identical CDR3. The chain has TRBV29-1 and TRBJ2-1; 8 nucleotides line up with TRBD2. This CDR3 spans 15 amino acids. The J segment lost 0 bases and the V segment lost 8 bases, leaving 9 bases of the junction unmatched. The germline gives CDR1 SQVTM, CDR2 ANQGSEA. DNA of the CDR3: TGCAGCATATGGACTAGCTCAGGCTCCTACAATGAGCAGTTCTTC. Amino acid sequence: CSIWTSSGSYNEQFF.

The chain couples TRBV27 to TRBJ2-7; weak D call: TRBD2 (6 bases). CDR1 and CDR2 from the germline V gene are MNHEY and SMNVEV (reference sequence). This CDR3 is built from 14 residues. Trimming stripped 3 bases from V and 4 bases from J, with 13 bases between. The CDR3 region is CASSLRGRDYEQYF. CDR3 bases: TGTGCCAGCAGTTTGCGGGGCAGGGATTACGAGCAGTACTTC.